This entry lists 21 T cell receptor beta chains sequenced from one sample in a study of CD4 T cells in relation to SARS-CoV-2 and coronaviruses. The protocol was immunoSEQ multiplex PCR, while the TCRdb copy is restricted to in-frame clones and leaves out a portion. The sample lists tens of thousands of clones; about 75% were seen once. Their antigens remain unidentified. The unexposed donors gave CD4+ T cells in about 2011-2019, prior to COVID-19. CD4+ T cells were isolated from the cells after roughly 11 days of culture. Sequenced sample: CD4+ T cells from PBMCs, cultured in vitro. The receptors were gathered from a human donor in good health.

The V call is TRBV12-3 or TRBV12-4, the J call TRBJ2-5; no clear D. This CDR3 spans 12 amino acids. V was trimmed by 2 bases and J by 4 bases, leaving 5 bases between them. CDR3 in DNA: TGTGCCAGCAGTTTAAGTACAGAGACCCAGTACTTC. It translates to CASSLSTETQYF.

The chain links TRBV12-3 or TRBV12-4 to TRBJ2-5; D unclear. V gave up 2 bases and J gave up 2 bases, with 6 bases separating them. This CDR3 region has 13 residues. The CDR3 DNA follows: TGTGCCAGCAGTTTAAGTGGGCAAGAGACCCAGTACTTC. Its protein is CASSLSGQETQYF.

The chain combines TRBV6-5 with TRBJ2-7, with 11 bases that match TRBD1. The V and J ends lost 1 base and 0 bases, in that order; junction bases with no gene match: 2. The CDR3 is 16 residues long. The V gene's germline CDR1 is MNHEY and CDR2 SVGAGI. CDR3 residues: CASSYFGQGASYEQYF. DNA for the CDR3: TGTGCCAGCAGTTACTTTGGACAGGGGGCCTCCTACGAGCAGTACTTC.

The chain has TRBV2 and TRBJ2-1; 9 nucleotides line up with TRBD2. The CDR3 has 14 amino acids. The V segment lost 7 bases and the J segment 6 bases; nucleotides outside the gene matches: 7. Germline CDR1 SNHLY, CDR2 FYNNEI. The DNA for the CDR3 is TGTGCCAGCACCAGCGGGGGGCCCTTCAATGAGCAGTTCTTC. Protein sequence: CASTSGGPFNEQFF.

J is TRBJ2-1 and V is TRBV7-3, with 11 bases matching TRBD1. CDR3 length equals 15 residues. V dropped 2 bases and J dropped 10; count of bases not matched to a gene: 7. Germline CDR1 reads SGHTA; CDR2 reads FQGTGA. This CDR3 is CASSLGTGGSTEQFF. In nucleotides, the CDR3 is TGTGCCAGCAGCTTAGGGACAGGGGGGAGTACGGAGCAGTTCTTC.

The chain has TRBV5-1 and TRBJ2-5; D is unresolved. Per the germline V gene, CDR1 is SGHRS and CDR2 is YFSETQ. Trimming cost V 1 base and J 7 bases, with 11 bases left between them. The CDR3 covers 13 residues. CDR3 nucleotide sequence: TGCGCCAGCAGCTTGTTCAGGCTCGGGACCCAGTACTTC. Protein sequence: CASSLFRLGTQYF.

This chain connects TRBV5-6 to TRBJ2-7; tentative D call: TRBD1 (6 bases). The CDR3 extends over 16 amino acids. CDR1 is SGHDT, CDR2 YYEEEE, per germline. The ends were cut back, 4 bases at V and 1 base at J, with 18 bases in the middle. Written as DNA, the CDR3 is TGTGCCAGCAGCACCCTGCCTCGGGACACTTCCTACGAGCAGTACTTC. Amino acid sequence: CASSTLPRDTSYEQYF.

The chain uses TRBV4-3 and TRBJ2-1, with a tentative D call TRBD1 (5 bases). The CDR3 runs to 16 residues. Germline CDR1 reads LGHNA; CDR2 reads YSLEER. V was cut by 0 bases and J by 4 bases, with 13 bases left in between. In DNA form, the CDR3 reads TGCGCCAGCAGCCAAGATCTTTGGCAGGGATACAATGAGCAGTTCTTC. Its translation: CASSQDLWQGYNEQFF.

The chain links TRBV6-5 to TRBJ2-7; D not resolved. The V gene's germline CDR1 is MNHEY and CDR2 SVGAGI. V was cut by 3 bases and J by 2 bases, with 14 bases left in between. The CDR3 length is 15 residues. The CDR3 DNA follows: TGTGCCAGCAGTTATATCCCAGCGAGCACCTACGAGCAGTACTTC. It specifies CASSYIPASTYEQYF.

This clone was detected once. The CDR3 sequence is CASSLIAPGRTEAFF. In DNA form, the CDR3 reads TGTGCCAGCAGCCTCATCGCCCCGGGGCGCACTGAAGCTTTCTTT. The chain employs TRBV7-9 and TRBJ1-1; the D gene is possibly TRBD1 (5 bases). V was clipped by 5 bases and J by 4 bases, with 17 bases between them. The CDR3 contains 15 residues. The V gene's germline CDR1 is SEHNR and CDR2 FQNEAQ (reference sequence).

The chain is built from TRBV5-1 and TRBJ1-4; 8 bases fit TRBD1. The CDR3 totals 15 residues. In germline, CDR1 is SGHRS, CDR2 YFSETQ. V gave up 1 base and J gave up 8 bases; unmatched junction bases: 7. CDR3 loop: CASSLRGTGQEKLFF. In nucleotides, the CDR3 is TGCGCCAGCAGCTTGAGGGGGACAGGACAAGAAAAACTGTTTTTT.

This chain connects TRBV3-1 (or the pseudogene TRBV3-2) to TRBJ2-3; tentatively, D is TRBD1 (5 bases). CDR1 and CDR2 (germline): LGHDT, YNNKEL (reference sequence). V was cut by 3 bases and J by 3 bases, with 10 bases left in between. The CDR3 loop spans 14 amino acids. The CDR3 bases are TGTGCCAGCAGCCAGCCCGGACAAACAGATACGCAGTATTTT. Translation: CASSQPGQTDTQYF.

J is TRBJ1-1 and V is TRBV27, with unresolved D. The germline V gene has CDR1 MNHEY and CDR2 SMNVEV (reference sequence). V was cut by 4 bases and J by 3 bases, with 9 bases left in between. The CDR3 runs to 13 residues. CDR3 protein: CASSSRGYTEAFF. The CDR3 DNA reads TGTGCCAGCAGTTCCCGGGGATACACTGAAGCTTTCTTT.

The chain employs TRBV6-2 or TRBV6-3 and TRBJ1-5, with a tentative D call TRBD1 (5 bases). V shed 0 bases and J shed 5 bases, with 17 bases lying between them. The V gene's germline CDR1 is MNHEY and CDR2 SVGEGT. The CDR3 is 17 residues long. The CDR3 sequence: CASSYSARQRKYQPQHF. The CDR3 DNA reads TGTGCCAGCAGTTACTCCGCAAGACAGCGGAAGTATCAGCCCCAGCATTTT.

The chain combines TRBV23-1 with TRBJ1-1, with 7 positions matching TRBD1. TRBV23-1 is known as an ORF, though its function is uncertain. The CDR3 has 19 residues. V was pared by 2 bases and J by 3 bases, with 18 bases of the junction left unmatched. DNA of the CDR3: TGCGCCAGCAGTCAAAACTGGCCTCAGGGTAGGGGGCCGGACACTGAAGCTTTCTTT. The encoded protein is CASSQNWPQGRGPDTEAFF.

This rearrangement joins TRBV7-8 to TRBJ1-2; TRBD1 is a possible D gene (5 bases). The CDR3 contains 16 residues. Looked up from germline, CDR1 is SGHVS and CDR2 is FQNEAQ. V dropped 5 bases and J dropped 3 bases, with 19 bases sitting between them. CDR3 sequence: CASSRGFGGIDYGYTF. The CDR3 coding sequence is TGTGCCAGCAGCCGCGGCTTCGGGGGTATAGACTATGGCTACACCTTC.

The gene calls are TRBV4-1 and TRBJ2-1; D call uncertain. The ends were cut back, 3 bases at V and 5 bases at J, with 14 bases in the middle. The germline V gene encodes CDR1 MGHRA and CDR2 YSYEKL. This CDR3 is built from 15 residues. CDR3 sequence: CASSQEQTNNNEQFF. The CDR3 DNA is TGCGCCAGCAGCCAGGAGCAGACGAATAACAATGAGCAGTTCTTC.

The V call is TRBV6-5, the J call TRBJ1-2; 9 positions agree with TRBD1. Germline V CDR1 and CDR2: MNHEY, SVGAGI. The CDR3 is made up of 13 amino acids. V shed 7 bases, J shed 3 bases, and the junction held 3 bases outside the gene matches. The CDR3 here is CASKDRGYYGYTF. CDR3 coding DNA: TGTGCCAGCAAGGACAGGGGTTACTATGGCTACACCTTC.

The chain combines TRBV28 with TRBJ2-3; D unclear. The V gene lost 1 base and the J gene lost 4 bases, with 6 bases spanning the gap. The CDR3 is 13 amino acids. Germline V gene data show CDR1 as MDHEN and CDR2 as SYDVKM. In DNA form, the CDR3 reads TGTGCCAGCAGTTTATCGGGCGCAGATACGCAGTATTTT. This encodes CASSLSGADTQYF.

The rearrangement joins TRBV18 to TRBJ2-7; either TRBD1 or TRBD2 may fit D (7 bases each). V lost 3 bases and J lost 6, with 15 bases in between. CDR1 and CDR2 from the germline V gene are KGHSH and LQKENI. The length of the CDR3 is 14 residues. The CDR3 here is CASSPSQGGLEQYF. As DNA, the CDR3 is TGTGCCAGCTCACCCAGCCAGGGGGGGCTCGAGCAGTACTTC.

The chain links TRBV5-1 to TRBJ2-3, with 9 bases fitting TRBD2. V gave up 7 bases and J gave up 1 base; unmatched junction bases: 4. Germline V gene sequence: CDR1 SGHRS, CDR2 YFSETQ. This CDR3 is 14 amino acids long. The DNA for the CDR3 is TGCGCCAGCCGGCTAGCGGGGCGCACAGATACGCAGTATTTT. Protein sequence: CASRLAGRTDTQYF.